Following are 15 T cell receptor beta chains from one sample sequenced in a study of blood T cell repertoires in COVID-19. Sequenced by immunoSEQ multiplex PCR; TCRdb stores in-frame clones only, minus some. The sample has 140,000 to 150,000 clones, about nine tenths seen once; the top ten hold about two fifths. Sequenced: peripheral blood. These receptor sequences come from a middle-aged man who had recovered from COVID-19.

The chain couples TRBV7-9 to TRBJ1-2; D might be TRBD1 (5 bases). The ends were cut back, 5 bases at V and 5 bases at J, with 18 bases in the middle. CDR1 is SEHNR and CDR2 is FQNEAQ in the germline V gene (reference sequence). The CDR3 runs to 15 residues. CDR3 residues: CASSAQTADSYGYTF. The DNA of the CDR3 is TGTGCCAGCAGCGCGCAGACAGCAGATTCTTATGGCTACACCTTC.

The chain employs TRBV7-9 and TRBJ2-7; D might be TRBD2 (6 bases). The V gene's germline CDR1 is SEHNR and CDR2 FQNEAQ (reference sequence). The V end was cut by 4 bases, the J end by 5 bases, with 18 bases between. The CDR3 is made up of 15 amino acids. This chain's CDR3 is CASSSRGGVGHEQYF. In nucleotides, the CDR3 is TGTGCCAGCAGCTCCCGTGGCGGGGTCGGACACGAGCAGTACTTC.

The J gene is TRBJ2-1, the V gene TRBV2; 9 nucleotides match TRBD2. The length of the CDR3 is 14 residues. CDR1 and CDR2 from the germline V gene are SNHLY and FYNNEI. Trimming took 10 bases from V and 2 from J; bases not matched to a gene: 6. The CDR3 coding sequence is TGTGCCACCCGAGCGGGGGGACCCTACAATGAGCAGTTCTTC. This codes for CATRAGGPYNEQFF.

The chain is built from TRBV18 and TRBJ2-3; 7 nucleotides match TRBD2. V lost 2 bases, J lost 0 bases, and 2 bases stayed unmatched. Germline CDR1 is KGHSH and CDR2 is LQKENI. This CDR3 spans 15 amino acids. The CDR3 region has the DNA TGTGCCAGCTCACCAGGCGGGGGTAGCACAGATACGCAGTATTTT. This translates into CASSPGGGSTDTQYF.

V and J are TRBV13 and TRBJ2-5; tentatively, D is TRBD1 (6 bases). CDR3 length equals 17 residues. In germline, CDR1 is PRHDT, CDR2 FYEKMQ (reference sequence). The V gene lost 1 base and the J gene lost 1 base, with 16 bases spanning the gap. CDR3 in amino acids: CASSLARQGKTQETQYF. CDR3 DNA sequence: TGTGCCAGCAGCTTAGCTAGGCAGGGGAAAACCCAAGAGACCCAGTACTTC.

This chain's CDR3 is CASSFPGNTEAFF. CDR3 coding DNA: TGTGCCAGCAGCTTTCCGGGGAACACTGAAGCTTTCTTT. The rearrangement joins TRBV7-9 to TRBJ1-1; D ambiguous. V was clipped by 3 bases and J by 1 base, with 6 bases between them. The CDR3 is 13 residues long. CDR1 and CDR2 (germline): SEHNR, FQNEAQ (reference sequence).

This clone has a single count. V usage is TRBV19 and J usage is TRBJ1-1; 7 bases map to TRBD1. The trim removed 0 bases at V and 5 bases at J, leaving 3 bases unmatched. This CDR3 has 14 residues. The germline V gene encodes CDR1 LNHDA and CDR2 SQIVND (reference sequence). The CDR3 spells CASSIDQGGTEAFF. CDR3 coding DNA: TGTGCCAGTAGTATAGATCAGGGGGGAACTGAAGCTTTCTTT.

The table lists this clone with a few counts. This chain connects TRBV4-1 to TRBJ1-6; D is unclear. CDR1 and CDR2 from the germline V gene are MGHRA and YSYEKL. The ends were cut back, 0 bases at V and 5 bases at J, with 11 bases in the middle. This CDR3 comprises 16 residues. CDR3 sequence: CASSQEPPGHNSPLHF. The CDR3 DNA reads as TGCGCCAGCAGCCAAGAACCGCCAGGCCATAATTCACCCCTCCACTTT.

The chain couples TRBV27 to TRBJ1-1; 7 bases agree with TRBD1. Trimming at V came to 0 bases and at J to 4 bases, leaving 2 bases not matched to a gene. There are 14 residues in the CDR3. CDR1 and CDR2 (germline): MNHEY, SMNVEV (reference sequence). CDR3 loop: CASSLSDRVTEAFF. The CDR3 DNA reads as TGTGCCAGCAGTTTATCAGACAGGGTCACTGAAGCTTTCTTT.

The genes are TRBV2 and TRBJ1-1; 9 nucleotides line up with TRBD1. CDR1 is SNHLY, CDR2 FYNNEI, per germline. The trim removed 4 bases at V and 5 bases at J, leaving 2 bases unmatched. This CDR3 comprises 13 residues. As DNA, the CDR3 is TGTGCCAGCAGTGGGACAGGGGCGACTGAAGCTTTCTTT. Translating gives CASSGTGATEAFF.

The chain combines TRBV4-2 with TRBJ2-1; the match to TRBD2 covers 7 bases. Trimming cost V 4 bases and J 9 bases; bases outside gene matches: 12. Germline loops: CDR1 LGHNA, CDR2 YNFKEQ. The CDR3 is 15 amino acids. CDR3: CASSRDWEGGVEQFF. The CDR3 nucleotides read TGTGCCAGCAGCCGAGATTGGGAGGGAGGGGTTGAGCAGTTCTTC.

This clone was seen only a few times. The chain combines TRBV11-3 with TRBJ2-1; tentative D call: TRBD2 (5 bases). The CDR3 spans 15 residues. V lost 3 bases, J lost 3 bases, and 12 bases lay in between. Germline-derived CDR1 and CDR2 are SGHNT and YENEEA. The CDR3, as DNA: TGTGCCAGCAGCTTCTCCGGGAACGACTACAATGAGCAGTTCTTC. This sequence encodes CASSFSGNDYNEQFF. Looking up the rest from reference TRBV11-3 and TRBJ2-1 gives the full variable domain: EAGVVQSPRYKIIEKKQPVAFWCNPISGHNTLYWYLQNLGQGPELLIRYENEEAVDDSQLPKDRFSAERLKGVDSTLKIQPAELGDSAVYLCASSFSGNDYNEQFFGPGTRLTVL.

This chain connects TRBV27 to TRBJ1-3; D ambiguous. The CDR3 has 16 residues. Germline-derived CDR1 and CDR2 are MNHEY and SMNVEV (reference sequence). Trimming pared 0 bases from V and 0 bases from J, leaving 9 bases between. The CDR3 spells CASSLSGGFSGNTIYF. The CDR3 nucleotides read TGTGCCAGCAGTTTATCCGGCGGATTCTCTGGAAACACCATATATTTT.

As to this clone: The junction departs from germline at one end; a sequencing error may be responsible. This chain joins TRBV11-2 and TRBJ2-5, with TRBD2 matching 8 bases. There are 16 residues in the CDR3. Germline V gives CDR1 SGHAT, CDR2 FQNNGV. Written as DNA, the CDR3 is TGTGCCAGCAGTTTAGATGCGGGGGGCAAACAAGAGACCCAGTACTTC. This codes for CASSLDAGGKQETQYF.

The gene calls are TRBV4-1 and TRBJ2-1; 11 bases fit TRBD2. Germline V gene data show CDR1 as MGHRA and CDR2 as YSYEKL. The CDR3 has 16 amino acids. Germline trimming cut 1 base from V and 15 bases from J; bases unmatched to any gene: 14. This chain's CDR3 is CASSQVLGLAEEDRFF. The DNA of the CDR3 is TGCGCCAGCAGCCAAGTCCTGGGACTAGCGGAGGAAGATAGGTTCTTC.